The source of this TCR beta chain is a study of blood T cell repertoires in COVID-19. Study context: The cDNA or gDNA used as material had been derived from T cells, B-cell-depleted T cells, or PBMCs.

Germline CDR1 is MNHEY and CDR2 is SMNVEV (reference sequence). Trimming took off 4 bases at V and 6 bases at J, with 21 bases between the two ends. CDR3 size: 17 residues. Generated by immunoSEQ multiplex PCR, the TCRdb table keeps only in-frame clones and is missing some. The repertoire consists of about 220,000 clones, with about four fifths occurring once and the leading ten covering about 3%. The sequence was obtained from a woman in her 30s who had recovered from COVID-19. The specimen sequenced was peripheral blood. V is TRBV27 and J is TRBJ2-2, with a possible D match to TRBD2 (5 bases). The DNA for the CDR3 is TGTGCCAGCAGTTCCCTCTCAGCAACGGGATTCGCCGGGGAGCTGTTTTTT. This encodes CASSSLSATGFAGELFF.